This TCR beta chain emerged from a study of coeliac disease. Study findings and constraints: Largely private TRB repertoires meant most sequences were sample-unique. In active celiac disease, intraepithelial and lamina propria TRB and TRG repertoires were less clonal than controls. Of coeliac lamina propria samples, 9 of 18 held published gliadin-specific TRB sequences, versus 1 of 6 controls.

Of note for this clone: Its antigen remains unknown.

The CDR3 loop spans 14 amino acids. Measured with immunoSEQ multiplex PCR; TCRdb has only the in-frame clones, and not every one. In the table there are around 4,800 clones, 65% to 85% of which are singletons. The TCR sequence derives from a woman younger than 30 with active celiac disease. Input material: lamina propria lymphocytes from the gut. The rearrangement uses TRBV21-1 and TRBJ2-1; the D call in the table, TRBD2, was not verified against the DNA. TRBV21-1 is described as a pseudogene. CDR3 coding DNA: TGTGCCACCAGCCCCGTCCTACAGAGGGATGAGCAGTTCTTC. Residues: CATSPVLQRDEQFF.